This entry lists 20 T cell receptor beta chains sequenced from one sample in a study of shared clonotypes between healthy human individuals. TCRdb keeps only in-frame clones here, not all; method: immunoSEQ multiplex PCR. The table includes under 2,000,000 clones, approximately 94% detected once. CD8 cells regarded as naive lacked CD45RO, were positively chosen for CCR7, and omitted terminally differentiated effector memory CD45RA+ cells. Specimen: naive CD8+ T cells sorted from blood. All receptors come from a man aged 18 to 35 in good health.

For this clone: The sample carries other DNA sequences with the same CDR3. The CDR3 here is CASSGGLTDTQYF. For the CDR3, the DNA is TGCGCCAGCAGTGGGGGTCTCACAGATACGCAGTATTTT. This sequence joins TRBV10-1 and TRBJ2-3; D unclear. Germline lookup yields CDR1 WNHNN and CDR2 SYGVQD (reference sequence). The CDR3 has 13 residues. V gave up 4 bases and J gave up 2 bases, with 7 bases separating them.

The CDR3 sequence is CASSLPSRENGYTF. In DNA, the CDR3 is TGCGCCAGCAGCCTCCCCTCTAGGGAAAATGGCTACACCTTC. The gene calls are TRBV5-1 and TRBJ1-2; D is unclear. Deletions cut 4 bases from V and 6 bases from J, with 16 bases between. Germline V CDR1 and CDR2: SGHRS, YFSETQ. The CDR3 covers 14 residues.

Notes on this clone: In the same sample, other DNA sequences code for this CDR3. This chain connects TRBV7-9 to TRBJ2-7, with D possibly TRBD1 on 6 matching bases. Trimming shortened V by 1 base and J by 3 bases, and 7 bases separated the two germline ends. The germline V gene has CDR1 SEHNR and CDR2 FQNEAQ (reference sequence). The CDR3 is 13 amino acids. The CDR3 DNA follows: TGTGCCAGCAGCTTAGAAGGGGGCTACGAGCAGTACTTC. Translated: CASSLEGGYEQYF.

The chain links TRBV19 to TRBJ1-1; no clear D gene. The V end was cut by 7 bases, the J end by 1 base, with 10 bases between. CDR3 length: 13 residues. The germline V gene has CDR1 LNHDA and CDR2 SQIVND (reference sequence). CDR3 in DNA: TGTGCCAGTAAAAAGGACGGGAACACTGAAGCTTTCTTT. Protein product: CASKKDGNTEAFF.

CDR3: CASSKDRDGGFSYEQYF. CDR3 nucleotide sequence: TGTGCCAGCAGTAAAGACAGGGACGGGGGCTTCTCCTACGAGCAGTACTTC. The chain has TRBV7-8 and TRBJ2-7; possible D gene TRBD1, 7 bases. The V end lost 6 bases, the J end lost 0 bases, and 21 bases lay between the germline ends. Germline V gives CDR1 SGHVS, CDR2 FQNEAQ. The CDR3 covers 17 residues.

The chain couples TRBV28 to TRBJ2-5; TRBD1 matches 9 bases. The germline V gene encodes CDR1 MDHEN and CDR2 SYDVKM. The CDR3 totals 15 residues. V lost 6 bases, J lost 5 bases, and 10 bases stayed unmatched. DNA of the CDR3: TGTGCCAGCAGCGCAGGACAGGGGATTTGGGAGACCCAGTACTTC. Its translation is CASSAGQGIWETQYF. Looking up the rest from reference TRBV28 and TRBJ2-5 gives the full variable domain: DVKVTQSSRYLVKRTGEKVFLECVQDMDHENMFWYRQDPGLGLRLIYFSYDVKMKEKGDIPEGYSVSREKKERFSLILESASTNQTSMYLCASSAGQGIWETQYFGPGTRLLVL.

J is TRBJ1-1 and V is TRBV11-3, with a tentative D call TRBD1 (5 bases). Trimming took 4 bases from V and 7 from J, leaving 10 bases between them. The CDR3 is 12 residues long. Germline lookup yields CDR1 SGHNT and CDR2 YENEEA. Written as DNA, the CDR3 is TGTGCCAGCAGCTCCCCGGGGGGTGAAGCTTTCTTT. Amino acids: CASSSPGGEAFF.

V usage is TRBV5-1 and J usage is TRBJ2-2; D is unresolved. The V gene's germline CDR1 is SGHRS and CDR2 YFSETQ. The CDR3 is made up of 18 amino acids. V dropped 1 base and J dropped 2 bases, with 18 bases sitting between them. CDR3 in DNA: TGCGCCAGCAGCTTGTCTCCGGATCAAGCTTACAACACCGGGGAGCTGTTTTTT. As protein: CASSLSPDQAYNTGELFF.

V gene TRBV7-8 combines with J gene TRBJ1-2; maybe TRBD1 (5 bases). Germline values: CDR1 SGHVS, CDR2 FQNEAQ. Trimming took off 3 bases at V and 5 bases at J, with 16 bases between the two ends. The CDR3 covers 15 residues. The CDR3: CASSLEGGAWYGYTF. DNA for the CDR3: TGTGCCAGCAGCTTGGAAGGAGGGGCGTGGTATGGCTACACCTTC.

The chain joins TRBV5-6 to TRBJ2-5; D is possibly TRBD2 (6 bases). Germline CDR1 and CDR2: SGHDT and YYEEEE. The V end was cut by 2 bases, the J end by 9 bases, with 8 bases between. This CDR3 contains 11 residues. The CDR3 here is CASSLGGAQYF. DNA of the CDR3: TGTGCCAGCAGCTTAGGAGGGGCCCAGTACTTC. Full variable domain (rest looked up from reference TRBV5-6 and TRBJ2-5): DAGVTQSPTHLIKTRGQQVTLRCSPKSGHDTVSWYQQALGQGPQFIFQYYEEEERQRGNFPDRFSGHQFPNYSSELNVNALLLGDSALYLCASSLGGAQYFGPGTRLLVL.

The genes are TRBV9 and TRBJ2-3; D is unclear. The CDR3 is 14 amino acids. Germline CDR1 is SGDLS and CDR2 is YYNGEE. The V and J ends lost 5 bases and 0 bases respectively, with 10 bases between them. This CDR3 is CASSAEYSTDTQYF. The CDR3, as DNA: TGTGCCAGCAGTGCAGAATATAGCACAGATACGCAGTATTTT.

This clone was found once. The CDR3 spells CSVAEVRTDTQYF. The CDR3 coding sequence is TGCAGCGTTGCTGAGGTTAGGACAGATACGCAGTATTTT. The rearrangement links TRBV29-1 to TRBJ2-3; D remains ambiguous. V lost 4 bases and J 3 bases, leaving 11 bases between the germline ends. The CDR3 covers 13 residues. CDR1 is SQVTM, CDR2 ANQGSEA, per germline.

The rearrangement uses TRBV7-8 and TRBJ2-3; 8 bases align to TRBD1. Germline V gene lookup returns CDR1 SGHVS and CDR2 FQNEAQ. V dropped 4 bases and J dropped 4; count of bases not matched to a gene: 10. The CDR3 sequence is 16 residues long. The CDR3 DNA follows: TGTGCCAGCAGCTATCTCCGGACAGGGTTCGCAGATACGCAGTATTTT. As protein: CASSYLRTGFADTQYF.

V and J are TRBV19 and TRBJ1-1; TRBD1 agrees at 8 bases. CDR3 size: 16 residues. With V trimmed by 3 bases and J by 1 base, 7 bases remained unmatched. In germline, CDR1 is LNHDA, CDR2 SQIVND (reference sequence). Here the CDR3 reads CASSIWGTGKNTEAFF. CDR3 in DNA: TGTGCCAGTAGTATTTGGGGGACAGGAAAGAACACTGAAGCTTTCTTT.

The rearrangement links TRBV25-1 to TRBJ1-1, with 9 bases that match TRBD1. CDR3 length: 17 residues. Germline CDR1 is MGHDK and CDR2 is SYGVNS. V shed 4 bases, J shed 5 bases, and the junction held 14 bases outside the gene matches. This CDR3 is CASSAWTGEFRETEAFF. CDR3 nucleotide sequence: TGTGCCAGCAGTGCCTGGACAGGGGAGTTTCGAGAAACTGAAGCTTTCTTT.

The chain links TRBV5-6 to TRBJ1-2; D not resolved. The V gene lost 0 bases and the J gene lost 6 bases, with 12 bases spanning the gap. Germline assignment: CDR1 SGHDT and CDR2 YYEEEE. The CDR3 has 14 amino acids. In DNA form, the CDR3 reads TGTGCCAGCAGCTTGGCACCTACATGGAATGGCTACACCTTC. Protein: CASSLAPTWNGYTF.

The chain carries TRBV6-5 and TRBJ2-5; D may be TRBD1 (5 bases). The CDR3 is 13 residues long. CDR1 and CDR2 (germline): MNHEY, SVGAGI. V lost 7 bases, J lost 2 bases, and 11 bases lay in between. The CDR3 here is CASTPDSQETQYF. As DNA, the CDR3 is TGTGCCAGCACCCCAGACAGTCAAGAGACCCAGTACTTC.

The chain uses TRBV14 and TRBJ1-1, with 7 bases identical to TRBD1. V was pared by 3 bases and J by 1 base, with 8 bases of the junction left unmatched. Germline CDR1 and CDR2: SGHDN and FVKESK. The length of the CDR3 is 16 residues. In nucleotides, the CDR3 is TGTGCCAGCAGCCACGGACAGGATTTAAAGAACACTGAAGCTTTCTTT. It specifies CASSHGQDLKNTEAFF.

The rearrangement uses TRBV27 and TRBJ2-7, with TRBD2 matching over 11 bases. Germline loops: CDR1 MNHEY, CDR2 SMNVEV (reference sequence). The trim removed 5 bases at V and 4 bases at J, leaving 10 bases unmatched. The CDR3 consists of 16 residues. The CDR3 here is CASSPTGTSGAYEQYF. The CDR3 region has the DNA TGTGCCAGCAGTCCAACCGGGACTAGCGGCGCTTACGAGCAGTACTTC.

V gene TRBV6-6 combines with J gene TRBJ1-5; D unclear. The CDR3 runs to 14 residues. Trimming took 6 bases from V and 3 from J, leaving 12 bases between them. Germline V gene lookup returns CDR1 MNHNY and CDR2 SVGAGI (reference sequence). The CDR3 coding sequence is TGTGCCAGCAGCCCGGGGAGGTACAATCAGCCCCAGCATTTT. It yields the protein CASSPGRYNQPQHF.